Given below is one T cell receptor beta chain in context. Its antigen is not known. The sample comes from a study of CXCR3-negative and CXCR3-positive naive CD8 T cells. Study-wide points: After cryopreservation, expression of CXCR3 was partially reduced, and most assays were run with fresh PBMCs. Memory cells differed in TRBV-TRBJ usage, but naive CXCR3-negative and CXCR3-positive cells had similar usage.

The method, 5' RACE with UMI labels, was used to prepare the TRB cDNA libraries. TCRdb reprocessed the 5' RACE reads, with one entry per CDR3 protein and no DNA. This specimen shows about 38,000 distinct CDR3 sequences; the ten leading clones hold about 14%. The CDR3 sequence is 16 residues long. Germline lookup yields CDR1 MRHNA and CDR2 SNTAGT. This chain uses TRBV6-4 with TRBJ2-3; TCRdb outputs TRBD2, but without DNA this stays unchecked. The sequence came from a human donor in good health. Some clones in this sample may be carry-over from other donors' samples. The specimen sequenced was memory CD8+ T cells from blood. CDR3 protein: CASSDDPTGSADTQYF.